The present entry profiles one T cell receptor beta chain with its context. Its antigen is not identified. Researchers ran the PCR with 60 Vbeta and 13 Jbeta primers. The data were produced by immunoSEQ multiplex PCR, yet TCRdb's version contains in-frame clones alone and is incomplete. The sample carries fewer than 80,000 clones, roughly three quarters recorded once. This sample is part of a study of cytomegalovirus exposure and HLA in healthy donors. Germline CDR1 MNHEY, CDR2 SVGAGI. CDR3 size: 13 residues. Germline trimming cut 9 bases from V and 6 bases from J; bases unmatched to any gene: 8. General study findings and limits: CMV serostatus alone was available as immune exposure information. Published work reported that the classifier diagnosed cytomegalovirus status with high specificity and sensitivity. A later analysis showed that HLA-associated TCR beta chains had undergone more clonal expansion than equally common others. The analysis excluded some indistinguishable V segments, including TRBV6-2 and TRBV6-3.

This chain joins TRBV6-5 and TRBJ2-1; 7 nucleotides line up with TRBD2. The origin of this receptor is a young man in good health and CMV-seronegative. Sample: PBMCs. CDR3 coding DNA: TGTGCCAGTATTCTGCCGGGGGGCAATGAGCAGTTCTTC. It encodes CASILPGGNEQFF.